This paragraph covers one T cell receptor (beta chain) sequence. This clone showed up just a few times. No antigen is known for it. Base quality data are lacking; no much larger clone is found one base away. The same CDR3 can be traced to other DNA sequences in this sample. Library method: the immunoSEQ multiplex PCR assay. RNA was extracted from all samples and reverse transcribed into cDNA as template for TCR sequencing. SuperScript III was used to make first-strand cDNA, primed with a 2:1 mix of oligo-dT and random hexamers. A synthetic immune receptor repertoire was used to gauge amplification bias, and whatever bias remained was removed computationally. The paper's data handling went like this. Raw reads were preprocessed to remove errors, and CDR3 was defined by IMGT conventions from the conserved cysteine to phenylalanine. Clonality was computed by normalizing Shannon entropy by log2 of the number of productive unique TCRs and subtracting the result from 1. Scalp TCRbeta sequences were cross-referenced with sorted blood CD4 and CD8 repertoires so that the CD4 or CD8 identity of scalp clones could be inferred. Drawn from immuneACCESS, this table holds only the in-frame rearrangements with V and J called that TCRdb kept. Clones are partly lost; checked studies trace under half to an unresolved V gene and leave the rest unexplained. D and trimming were read from the DNA, whereas the V and J calls and clone size are those reported in that table. In all, the sample holds 120,000 or so clones, and over 60% of those were seen once. The ten most abundant clones make up approximately 5.1% of the sample.

This record comes from a study of CD8+ T cells in alopecia areata (dated by TCRdb to 2016 to 2019). As for the study more broadly: The treated patients, all with moderate-to-severe alopecia areata, were enrolled in an open-label pilot trial of oral tofacitinib given at 5 to 10 mg twice daily. In treated patients, disease severity was measured using the SALT score, which gives the percentage of scalp surface area affected. Scalp clonality was compared among normal scalp (n=4), patchy alopecia areata scalp (n=8), and alopecia totalis/universalis scalp (n=8). RNA came from the PAXgene miRNA kit for fixed scalp, the miRNeasy kit for PBMCs, and the RNeasy kit for mouse skin. Patients on tofacitinib were biopsied at baseline and after 4 and 24 weeks of treatment, and several of the patients also had a later scalp biopsy. The study used high-throughput TCRbeta sequencing to examine T cell clonal expansion in alopecia areata, in both the C3H/HeJ mouse model and human patients. TCRbeta CDR3 regions were amplified by immunoSEQ multiplex PCR using 35 Vbeta forward and 13 Jbeta reverse primers. Scalp tissue and sorted CD4+ and CD8+ peripheral blood T cells from patchy and totalis/universalis alopecia areata patients and from healthy controls were covered by human TCRbeta sequencing. Patients received tofacitinib for 6 to 18 months and were then followed off drug for 6 months to check for delayed response and recurrence. Beyond this particular receptor, the publication reports: Shared TCR sequences between patients were less evident than in mice, which may be partly attributable to HLA diversity in the patient population. Many expanded lesional clones were found to persist in scalp and blood during tofacitinib treatment, and relapse after treatment cessation may be partly explained by this persistence. Higher clonality and more expanded CD8+ clones were observed in lesional scalp than in normal scalp, particularly in alopecia totalis/universalis, a finding suggestive of antigenic drive. Because the treated cohort was small and included a single nonresponder, larger studies are needed to assess links between baseline CD8+ expansion and response. Tofacitinib significantly lowered scalp clonality and the number of expanded CD8+ clones among the top 100 scalp clones. Scalp TCR repertoire analysis is complicated because resident alphabeta T cells in normal human skin are also sequenced, whereas mouse skin is dominated by gammadelta T cells.

Inclusive of the bounding cysteine and phenylalanine, the CDR3 is 15 residues long. Only the CDR3 part of the read is kept: 45 bases, read in frame from the first base. Germline trimming amounts to 0 bases on V and 3 bases on J, with 2 as the count of junction bases outside the gene matches. From the germline V gene, CDR1 is SGDLS and CDR2 is YYNGEE. The time point label for this specimen denotes: more than three weeks on oral tofacitinib. Taken with the paper, the label for treatment or condition translates to: oral pan-JAK inhibitor, 5-10 mg twice daily. Lesional scalp punch biopsies and peripheral blood were obtained from alopecia areata patients. PBMCs were isolated by density centrifugation and stained for CD3, CD4 and CD8, after which CD4+ and CD8+ T cells were sorted on a FACSAria.

The receptor chain draws on TRBV9 and TRBJ2-3; TRBD2 fits 9 bases in the junction. The source is a human donor with alopecia areata. The sequences come from CD4+ T cells sorted from blood, collected at week 4, from a patient treated with tofacitinib. The sequence in DNA is TGTGCCAGCAGCGTAGTTGCGGGGGGGACAGATACGCAGTATTTT. Translated, it gives CASSVVAGGTDTQYF. This CDR3, with the reference TRBV9 and TRBJ2-3 proteins standing in past its ends, gives the full variable domain DSGVTQTPKHLITATGQRVTLRCSPRSGDLSVYWYQQSLDQGLQFLIQYYNGEERAKGNILERFSAQQFPDLHSELNLSSLELGDSALYFCASSVVAGGTDTQYFGPGTRLTVL.